The 21 T cell receptor beta chains in this list originate from one sample, sequenced in a study of blood T cell repertoires in COVID-19. Clones were sequenced by immunoSEQ multiplex PCR, and TCRdb holds only the in-frame ones, with some missing. The sample carries some 200,000 clones, roughly 88% recorded once. The sequenced sample was peripheral blood. These receptors all stem from a man aged 50 to 59 with COVID-19, enrolled during active disease.

DNA for the CDR3: TGTGCCATCAGTGAGTCGGGACAAGTAAAAAATAGCAATCAGCCCCAGCATTTT. This sequence encodes CAISESGQVKNSNQPQHF. This chain uses TRBV10-3 with TRBJ1-5, with a weak D call TRBD1 (6 bases). Deletions cut 0 bases from V and 0 bases from J, with 15 bases between. There are 18 residues in the CDR3. Germline V CDR1 and CDR2: ENHRY, SYGVKD.

The gene calls are TRBV19 and TRBJ1-1; D is undetermined. Looked up from germline, CDR1 is LNHDA and CDR2 is SQIVND (reference sequence). With 6 bases removed from V and 7 bases from J, the gap between germline ends came to 18 bases. This CDR3 has 14 residues. CDR3 protein: CASRGRESPFEAFF. The CDR3 coding sequence is TGTGCCAGTAGGGGGAGAGAGAGCCCCTTTGAAGCTTTCTTT.

The chain employs TRBV25-1 and TRBJ1-6; 11 nucleotides align to TRBD1. After removal of 6 bases from V and 0 bases from J, the junction contained 4 bases not matched to a gene. The germline CDR1 and CDR2 sequences are MGHDK and SYGVNS. The CDR3 is 17 residues long. The CDR3 loop is CASSRGQGASYNSPLHF. CDR3 DNA: TGTGCCAGCAGCCGTGGACAGGGGGCCTCCTATAATTCACCCCTCCACTTT.

This clone has just a few counts. J is TRBJ1-2 and V is TRBV4-1, with D possibly TRBD1 on 6 matching bases. The germline gives CDR1 MGHRA, CDR2 YSYEKL. Trimming shortened V by 3 bases and J by 8 bases, and 19 bases separated the two germline ends. The CDR3 is 15 amino acids. The DNA of the CDR3 is TGCGCCAGCAGCCACCAGGACAGCACACTCGTCGGCTACACCTTC. It specifies CASSHQDSTLVGYTF.

The chain links TRBV3-1 (or the pseudogene TRBV3-2) to TRBJ1-1, with D unresolved. Germline V lookup: CDR1 LGHDT, CDR2 YNNKEL (reference sequence). Trimming cost V 5 bases and J 4 bases, with 8 bases left between them. The CDR3 is made up of 12 amino acids. In DNA, the CDR3 is TGTGCCAGCAGCTCCAGGTTCACTGAAGCTTTCTTT. It translates to CASSSRFTEAFF.

This chain joins TRBV4-1 and TRBJ2-4; 10 bases agree with TRBD2. Trimming at V came to 0 bases and at J to 8 bases, leaving 1 base not matched to a gene. Germline loops: CDR1 MGHRA, CDR2 YSYEKL. The CDR3 runs 14 residues. CDR3 sequence reads: CASSQEAGGYIQYF. The CDR3 region has the DNA TGCGCCAGCAGCCAAGAAGCGGGGGGGTACATTCAGTACTTC.

This clone occurred a few times. The chain uses TRBV5-1 and TRBJ1-1; possible D gene TRBD1, 5 bases. Trimming shortened V by 4 bases and J by 7 bases, and 8 bases separated the two germline ends. This CDR3 comprises 11 residues. Germline values: CDR1 SGHRS, CDR2 YFSETQ. The CDR3 nucleotides are TGCGCCAGCAGCGCTGACAGTGAAGCTTTCTTT. Translated, it gives CASSADSEAFF.

The V and J genes are TRBV5-6 and TRBJ1-5, with D tentatively TRBD1 (5 bases). The germline V gene has CDR1 SGHDT and CDR2 YYEEEE. The CDR3 is made up of 16 amino acids. V was shortened by 3 bases and J by 2 bases, with 15 bases between the two germline ends. The CDR3 loop reads CASSSAGTGGNQPQHF. CDR3 bases: TGTGCCAGCAGCTCCGCCGGGACTGGAGGCAATCAGCCCCAGCATTTT.

This chain links TRBV30 with TRBJ1-4; 10 bases line up with TRBD1. This CDR3 has 18 residues. Germline V lookup: CDR1 GTSNPN, CDR2 SVGIG (reference sequence). V shed 2 bases and J 0 bases; nucleotides not matched to a gene: 9. In nucleotides, the CDR3 is TGTGCCTGGAGTACAGACAGGGGGCTGGCGGCAACTAATGAAAAACTGTTTTTT. Protein sequence: CAWSTDRGLAATNEKLFF.

The chain carries TRBV7-2 and TRBJ1-2; no definite D call. The CDR3 has 14 amino acids. Germline V lookup: CDR1 SGHTA, CDR2 FQGNSA. Trimming removed 5 bases at V and 6 bases at J, with 16 bases between. The CDR3 loop reads CASSAIREIHGYTF. The CDR3 region has the DNA TGTGCCAGCAGCGCAATCCGAGAAATACATGGCTACACCTTC.

The V gene is TRBV6-2 or TRBV6-3, the J gene TRBJ2-2; TRBD1 agrees at 7 bases. This CDR3 region has 13 residues. Per the germline V gene, CDR1 is MNHEY and CDR2 is SVGEGT. With 2 bases clipped from V and 10 bases from J, the junction kept 4 bases outside the gene matches. The CDR3 loop reads CASSYRGLVELFF. DNA of the CDR3: TGTGCCAGCAGTTACAGGGGGCTTGTGGAGCTGTTTTTT.

V usage is TRBV12-1 and J usage is TRBJ1-1; no check of the table's D call, TRBD1, against the DNA was made. TRBV12-1 is classified as a pseudogene. The CDR3 loop spans 14 amino acids. CDR3 loop: CASSFILAGGEAFF. Written as DNA, the CDR3 is TGTGCCAGCAGCTTTATTCTAGCAGGGGGTGAAGCTTTCTTT.

This clone appeared a single time. The gene calls are TRBV12-3 or TRBV12-4 and TRBJ1-1; D not resolved. Trimming left V 8 bases short and J 4 bases short, with 11 bases between. The CDR3 loop spans 12 amino acids. CDR3 sequence: CASQSGITEAFF. As DNA, the CDR3 is TGTGCCAGCCAATCCGGGATCACTGAAGCTTTCTTT.

The chain couples TRBV5-4 to TRBJ2-2; 8 positions match TRBD2. V lost 2 bases to trimming and J lost 3 bases; unmatched junction nucleotides: 6. From germline, CDR1 is SGHNT and CDR2 YYREEE (reference sequence). This CDR3 is built from 16 residues. CDR3 region: CASSLSVLADTGELFF. CDR3 nucleotide sequence: TGTGCCAGCAGCTTATCCGTACTAGCGGACACCGGGGAGCTGTTTTTT.

This clone was counted a single time. The chain uses TRBV10-2 and TRBJ2-4; D is perhaps TRBD2 (5 bases). The ends were cut back, 4 bases at V and 0 bases at J, with 10 bases in the middle. Germline CDR1 reads WSHSY; CDR2 reads SAAADI. The CDR3 totals 15 residues. The CDR3 protein is CASSGESGAKNIQYF. CDR3 coding DNA: TGCGCCAGCAGTGGGGAGAGTGGAGCCAAAAACATTCAGTACTTC.

The chain couples TRBV18 to TRBJ2-6; TRBD1 aligns across 7 bases. Germline CDR1 KGHSH, CDR2 LQKENI. The CDR3 loop spans 18 amino acids. The ends lost 3 bases at V and 0 bases at J; junction bases unmatched: 8. CDR3 sequence: CASSPQTGSHSGANVLTF. The CDR3 nucleotides read TGTGCCAGCTCACCTCAGACAGGGAGTCACTCTGGGGCCAACGTCCTGACTTTC.

DNA of the CDR3: TGTGCCAGCAGTTACCCCTTTTCCCTTCAGCGGGTTCCCTCCTACGAGCAGTACTTC. It specifies CASSYPFSLQRVPSYEQYF. This chain links TRBV6-2 or TRBV6-3 with TRBJ2-7; D is possibly TRBD2 (6 bases). The CDR3 is 19 residues long. Germline CDR1 reads MNHEY; CDR2 reads SVGEGT. Trimming took 2 bases from V and 0 from J, leaving 23 bases between them.

The chain joins TRBV5-5 to TRBJ1-2, with 7 nucleotides matching TRBD1. CDR1 is SGHKS, CDR2 YYEKEE, per germline (reference sequence). This CDR3 region has 13 residues. Losses at the gene ends were 4 bases for V and 2 bases for J; bases not matched to a gene: 2. CDR3 nucleotides: TGTGCCAGCAGCATGACAGGGAACTATGGCTACACCTTC. Translated: CASSMTGNYGYTF.

This sequence joins TRBV6-6 and TRBJ2-2; D unresolved. The ends were cut back, 2 bases at V and 5 bases at J, with 9 bases in the middle. The CDR3 is 14 amino acids. The germline gives CDR1 MNHNY, CDR2 SVGAGI (reference sequence). The CDR3 here is CASSYNRQTGELFF. The CDR3 DNA sequence: TGTGCCAGCAGTTACAACCGACAAACCGGGGAGCTGTTTTTT.

The chain recombines TRBV21-1 with TRBJ1-1; the D call of TRBD1 is as the table states it, not checked on the DNA. TRBV21-1 is labeled a pseudogene. The CDR3 extends over 16 amino acids. CDR3 protein: CASSKWGTGMNTEAFF. The CDR3, as DNA: TGTGCCAGCAGCAAATGGGGGACAGGGATGAACACTGAAGCTTTCTTT.

This clone was counted a single time. V is TRBV28 and J is TRBJ2-7; weak D call: TRBD1 (5 bases). Germline values: CDR1 MDHEN, CDR2 SYDVKM. This CDR3 spans 14 amino acids. Trimming stripped 10 bases from V and 5 bases from J, with 21 bases between. CDR3 protein: CATSRGEGVDEQYF. CDR3 coding DNA: TGTGCCACCTCAAGGGGTGAAGGGGTTGACGAGCAGTACTTC.